This T cell receptor beta chain was observed in a study of early T cells in non-severe SARS-CoV-2 infection. The TCR library protocol was used to attach unique molecular identifiers. These identifiers were attached to individual cDNA molecules. TCRdb fed the 5' RACE reads into MiXCR, producing one record per CDR3 protein. The profile shows 70,000 or so distinct CDR3 sequences, 10% of them singletons. The ends lost 8 bases at V and 3 bases at J; junction bases unmatched: 9. Germline V gene data show CDR1 as SQVTM and CDR2 as ANQGSEA. The CDR3 is 13 residues long. The table lists this clonotype with many counts.

The V and J genes are TRBV29-1 and TRBJ2-7, with 8 bases matching TRBD1. This specimen consisted of whole blood, obtained at baseline. The origin of this receptor is an adult who was a healthcare worker with PCR-confirmed SARS-CoV-2 infection or an uninfected control (not recorded which). CDR3 sequence reads: CSFSWDRNYEQYF. CDR3 coding DNA: TGCAGCTTCTCTTGGGACAGGAACTACGAGCAGTACTTC.